One and the same sample provided the 7 T cell receptor beta chains below, sequenced in a study of blood T cell repertoires in COVID-19. The data were produced by immunoSEQ multiplex PCR, yet TCRdb's version contains in-frame clones alone and is incomplete. Found here are tens of thousands of clones, over 75% of them singletons; the top ten hold roughly 25%. Sequenced input: peripheral blood. The receptors originated from a man older than 75 with active or convalescent COVID-19.

This clone was detected only a few times. The chain is built from TRBV7-9 and TRBJ1-4, with D uncertain. This CDR3 region has 13 residues. Germline V gene data show CDR1 as SEHNR and CDR2 as FQNEAQ (reference sequence). V was pared by 2 bases and J by 8 bases, with 9 bases between. The CDR3 nucleotides are TGTGCCAGCAGCTTAACGGACTGGGAAAAACTGTTTTTT. As protein: CASSLTDWEKLFF.

This chain links TRBV24-1 with TRBJ1-2, with 9 nucleotides matching TRBD1. This CDR3 spans 12 amino acids. J was trimmed by 4 bases and V by 10 bases; bases with no gene match: 3. Germline lookup yields CDR1 KGHDR and CDR2 SFDVKD. The chain's CDR3 is CATGDRVYGYTF. The CDR3 coding sequence is TGTGCCACGGGGGACAGGGTCTATGGCTACACCTTC.

CDR3 sequence: CASSKALGETQYF. CDR3 DNA sequence: TGTGCCAGCAGCAAAGCGCTAGGAGAGACCCAGTACTTC. This chain joins TRBV21-1 and TRBJ2-5; the tabulated D call, TRBD2, remains unverified against the DNA. TRBV21-1 is labeled a pseudogene. The CDR3 runs 13 residues.

The chain links TRBV5-4 to TRBJ2-2; D perhaps matches TRBD1 (7 bases). Germline CDR1 is SGHNT and CDR2 is YYREEE (reference sequence). The length of the CDR3 is 15 residues. Between the trimmed V and J ends, which lost 4 bases and 4 bases, there was a span of 14 bases. CDR3 nucleotide sequence: TGTGCCAGCAGCCCCCAGGGGGGCGTCACCGGGGAGCTGTTTTTT. It translates to CASSPQGGVTGELFF. The full variable domain, rest sourced from reference TRBV5-4 and TRBJ2-2, is ETGVTQSPTHLIKTRGQQVTLRCSSQSGHNTVSWYQQALGQGPQFIFQYYREEENGRGNFPPRFSGLQFPNYSSELNVNALELDDSALYLCASSPQGGVTGELFFGEGSRLTVL.

The V gene is TRBV7-3, the J gene TRBJ2-3; D is possibly TRBD2 (5 bases). The V gene lost 4 bases and the J gene lost 6 bases, with 17 bases spanning the gap. Looked up from germline, CDR1 is SGHTA and CDR2 is FQGTGA. The CDR3 sequence is 15 residues long. In DNA form, the CDR3 reads TGTGCCAGCAGCTCCCGGGGTCGATCGACCGATACGCAGTATTTT. Translating it yields CASSSRGRSTDTQYF.

This clone was seen a few times. This rearrangement joins TRBV7-3 to TRBJ2-2; 7 bases align to TRBD2. This CDR3 has 15 amino acids. Germline CDR1 and CDR2: SGHTA and FQGTGA. V shed 0 bases, J shed 7 bases, and the junction held 5 bases outside the gene matches. CDR3 in amino acids: CASSLTTSAGGELFF. CDR3 in DNA: TGTGCCAGCAGCTTAACCACTAGCGCCGGCGGGGAGCTGTTTTTT.

The chain recombines TRBV12-3 or TRBV12-4 with TRBJ1-2; D may be TRBD1 (6 bases). V shed 2 bases and J shed 8 bases, with 12 bases lying between them. This CDR3 spans 13 amino acids. This CDR3 reads CASSLLGQLGYTF. The CDR3 coding sequence is TGTGCCAGCAGTTTATTAGGACAGCTAGGCTACACCTTC.